This TCR beta chain was found in a study of graft-versus-host responses after intestinal transplantation. Study details: The transplants performed in recipients were multivisceral, liver-intestinal, or isolated intestinal. Each patient got anti-thymocyte globulin induction, then tacrolimus and steroids for roughly 3 years. The study, taken as a whole, reports: Detection of GvH clones occurred in recipient marrow, and some had their first appearance in ileum or blood. The presence of high graft-versus-host to host-versus-graft clonal ratios in allografts characterized patients with graft-donor T cell macrochimerism.

Turning to this clone: Its cognate antigen is unknown.

This CDR3 contains 16 residues. The V gene's germline CDR1 is SGHTA and CDR2 FQGNSA. The V and J ends lost 6 bases and 5 bases respectively, with 19 bases between them. Measured with immunoSEQ multiplex PCR; TCRdb has only the in-frame clones, and not every one. The table records about 120,000 clones, about nine tenths of them present only once. The chain has TRBV7-2 and TRBJ2-2, with D possibly being TRBD1 (5 bases). The input for sequencing was unstimulated CD4+ T cells sorted from spleen or lymph node cells, taken before intestinal transplant. The receptor was isolated from a human donor who received an intestinal transplant. Here the CDR3 reads CASRLQASGYTGELFF. DNA for the CDR3: TGTGCCAGCAGATTACAAGCGTCAGGGTATACCGGGGAGCTGTTTTTT.